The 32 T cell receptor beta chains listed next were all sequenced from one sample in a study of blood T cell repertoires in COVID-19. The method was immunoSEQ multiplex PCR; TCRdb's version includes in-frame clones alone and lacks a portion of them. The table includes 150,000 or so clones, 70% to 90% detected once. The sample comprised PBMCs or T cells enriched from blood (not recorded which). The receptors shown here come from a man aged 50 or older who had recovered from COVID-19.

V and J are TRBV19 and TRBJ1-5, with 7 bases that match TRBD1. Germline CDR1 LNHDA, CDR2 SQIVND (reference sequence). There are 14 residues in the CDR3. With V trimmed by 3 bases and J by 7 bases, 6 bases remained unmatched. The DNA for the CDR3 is TGTGCCAGTAGTATTTCAGGGGGGCTCCAGCCCCAGCATTTT. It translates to CASSISGGLQPQHF.

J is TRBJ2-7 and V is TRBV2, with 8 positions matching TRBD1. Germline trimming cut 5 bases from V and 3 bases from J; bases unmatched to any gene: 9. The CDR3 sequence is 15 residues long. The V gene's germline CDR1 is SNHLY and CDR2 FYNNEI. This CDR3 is CASSRGGQGDYEQYF. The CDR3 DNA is TGTGCCAGCAGTCGAGGCGGACAGGGAGACTACGAGCAGTACTTC. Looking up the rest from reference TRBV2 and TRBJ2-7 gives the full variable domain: EPEVTQTPSHQVTQMGQEVILRCVPISNHLYFYWYRQILGQKVEFLVSFYNNEISEKSEIFDDQFSVERPDGSNFTLKIRSTKLEDSAMYFCASSRGGQGDYEQYFGPGTRLTVT.

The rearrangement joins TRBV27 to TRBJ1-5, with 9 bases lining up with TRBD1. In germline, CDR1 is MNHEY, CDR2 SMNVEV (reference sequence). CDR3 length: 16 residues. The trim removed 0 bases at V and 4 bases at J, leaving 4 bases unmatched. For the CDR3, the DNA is TGTGCCAGCAGTTTATCGGTGGGGACAGGGAATCAGCCCCAGCATTTT. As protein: CASSLSVGTGNQPQHF.

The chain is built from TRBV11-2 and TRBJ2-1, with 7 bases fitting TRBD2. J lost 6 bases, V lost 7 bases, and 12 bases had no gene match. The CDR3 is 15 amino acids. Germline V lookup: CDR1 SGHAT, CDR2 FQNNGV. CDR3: CASIPGAGVINEQFF. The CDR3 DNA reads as TGTGCCAGCATCCCCGGGGCGGGAGTCATCAATGAGCAGTTCTTC.

CDR3 nucleotide sequence: TGTGCCAGTAGTATTTCCGGGAAAGGGGGCTATGGCTACACCTTC. Its protein is CASSISGKGGYGYTF. The chain links TRBV19 to TRBJ1-2; D perhaps matches TRBD1 (6 bases). Trimming cost V 3 bases and J 4 bases, with 15 bases left between them. The CDR3 covers 15 residues. Germline V gene sequence: CDR1 LNHDA, CDR2 SQIVND (reference sequence). The full variable domain, its missing parts supplied by reference TRBV19 and TRBJ1-2, is DGGITQSPKYLFRKEGQNVTLSCEQNLNHDAMYWYRQDPGQGLRLIYYSQIVNDFQKGDIAEGYSVSREKKESFPLTVTSAQKNPTAFYLCASSISGKGGYGYTFGSGTRLTVV.

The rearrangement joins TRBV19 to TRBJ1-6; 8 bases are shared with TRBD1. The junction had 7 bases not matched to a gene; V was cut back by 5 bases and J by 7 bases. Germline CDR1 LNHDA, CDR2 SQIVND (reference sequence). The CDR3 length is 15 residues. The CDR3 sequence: CASSLLTGVNSPLHF. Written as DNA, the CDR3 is TGTGCCAGTAGTTTATTGACAGGGGTAAATTCACCCCTCCACTTT.

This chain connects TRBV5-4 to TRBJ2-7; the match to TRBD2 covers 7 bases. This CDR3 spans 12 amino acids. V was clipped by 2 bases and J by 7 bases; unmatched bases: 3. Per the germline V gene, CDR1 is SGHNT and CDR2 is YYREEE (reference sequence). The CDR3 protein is CASSLPGGEQYV. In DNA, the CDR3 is TGTGCCAGCAGCTTACCGGGGGGAGAGCAGTACGTC.

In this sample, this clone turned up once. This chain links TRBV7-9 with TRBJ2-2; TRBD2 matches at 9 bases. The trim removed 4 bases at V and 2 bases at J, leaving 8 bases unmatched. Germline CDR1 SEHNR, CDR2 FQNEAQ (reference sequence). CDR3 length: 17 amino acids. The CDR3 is CASSSPSSGINTGELFF. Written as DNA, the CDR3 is TGTGCCAGCAGCTCGCCGTCTAGCGGGATTAACACCGGGGAGCTGTTTTTT.

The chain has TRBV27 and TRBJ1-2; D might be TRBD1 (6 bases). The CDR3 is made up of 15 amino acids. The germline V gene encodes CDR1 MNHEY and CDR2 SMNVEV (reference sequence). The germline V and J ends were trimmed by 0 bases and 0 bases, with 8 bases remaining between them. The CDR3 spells CASSLSWTANYGYTF. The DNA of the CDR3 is TGTGCCAGCAGTTTATCTTGGACAGCTAACTATGGCTACACCTTC.

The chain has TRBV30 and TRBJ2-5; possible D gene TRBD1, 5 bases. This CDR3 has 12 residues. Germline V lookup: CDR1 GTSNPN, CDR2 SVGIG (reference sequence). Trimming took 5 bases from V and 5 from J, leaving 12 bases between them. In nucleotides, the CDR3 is TGTGCCTGGGCAGGGATTCCGGAGACCCAGTACTTC. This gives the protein CAWAGIPETQYF.

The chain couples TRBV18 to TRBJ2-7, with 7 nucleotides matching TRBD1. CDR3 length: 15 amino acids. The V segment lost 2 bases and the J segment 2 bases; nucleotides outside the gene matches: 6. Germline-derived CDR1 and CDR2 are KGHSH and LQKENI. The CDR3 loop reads CASSPSDRETYEQYF. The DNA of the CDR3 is TGTGCCAGCTCACCATCTGACAGGGAGACCTACGAGCAGTACTTC.

CDR3 residues: CASSPKTGGLAEHNEQFF. The CDR3 bases are TGTGCCAGCAGTCCTAAAACGGGGGGGTTAGCGGAGCACAATGAGCAGTTCTTC. V gene TRBV6-6 combines with J gene TRBJ2-1; 8 bases are shared with TRBD2. The V gene end was trimmed by 5 bases and the J gene end by 5 bases; junction bases not matched to a gene: 17. The CDR3 consists of 18 residues. Germline CDR1 is MNHNY and CDR2 is SVGAGI (reference sequence).

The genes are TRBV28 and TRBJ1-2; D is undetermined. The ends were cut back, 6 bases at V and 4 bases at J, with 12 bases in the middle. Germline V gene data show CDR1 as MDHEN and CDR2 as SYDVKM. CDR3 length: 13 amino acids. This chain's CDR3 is CASSPSSGYGYTF. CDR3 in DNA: TGTGCCAGCAGCCCCTCGAGTGGCTATGGCTACACCTTC.

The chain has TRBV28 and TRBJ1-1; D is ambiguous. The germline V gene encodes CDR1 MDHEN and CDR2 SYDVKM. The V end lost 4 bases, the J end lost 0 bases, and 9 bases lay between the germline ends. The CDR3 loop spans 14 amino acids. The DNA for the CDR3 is TGTGCCAGCAGTTCATACCAGGTGAACACTGAAGCTTTCTTT. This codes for CASSSYQVNTEAFF.

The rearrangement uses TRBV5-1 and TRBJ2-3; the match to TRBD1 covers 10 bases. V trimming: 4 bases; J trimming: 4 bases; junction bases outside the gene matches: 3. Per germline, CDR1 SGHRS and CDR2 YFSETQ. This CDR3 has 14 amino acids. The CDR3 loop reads CASSAGQGADTQYF. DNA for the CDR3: TGCGCCAGCAGCGCCGGACAGGGGGCAGATACGCAGTATTTT.

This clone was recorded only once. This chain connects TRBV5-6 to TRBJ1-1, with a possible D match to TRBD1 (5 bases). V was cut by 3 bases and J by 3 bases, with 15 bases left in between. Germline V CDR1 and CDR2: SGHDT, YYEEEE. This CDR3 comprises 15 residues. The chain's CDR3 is CASSSKNTGDTEAFF. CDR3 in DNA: TGTGCCAGCAGCTCAAAGAACACGGGGGACACTGAAGCTTTCTTT.

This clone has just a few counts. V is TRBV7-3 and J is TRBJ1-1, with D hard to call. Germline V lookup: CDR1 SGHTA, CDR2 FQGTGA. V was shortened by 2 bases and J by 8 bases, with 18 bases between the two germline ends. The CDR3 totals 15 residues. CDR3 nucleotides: TGTGCCAGCAGCTTATCCGTCGGCAGCCAGGCGGAAGCTTTCTTT. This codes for CASSLSVGSQAEAFF.

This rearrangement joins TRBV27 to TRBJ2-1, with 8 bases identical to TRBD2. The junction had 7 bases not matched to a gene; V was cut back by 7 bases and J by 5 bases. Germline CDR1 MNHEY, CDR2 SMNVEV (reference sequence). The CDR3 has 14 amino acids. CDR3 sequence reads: CASKRAGGHNEQFF. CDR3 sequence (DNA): TGTGCCAGCAAAAGGGCGGGAGGCCACAATGAGCAGTTCTTC.

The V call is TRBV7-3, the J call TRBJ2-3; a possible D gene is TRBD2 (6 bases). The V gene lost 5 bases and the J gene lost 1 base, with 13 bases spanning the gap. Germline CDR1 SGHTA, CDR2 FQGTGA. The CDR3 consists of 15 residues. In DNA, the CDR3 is TGTGCCAGCAGCCTCCGGGTAGCGGGCACAGATACGCAGTATTTT. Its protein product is CASSLRVAGTDTQYF.

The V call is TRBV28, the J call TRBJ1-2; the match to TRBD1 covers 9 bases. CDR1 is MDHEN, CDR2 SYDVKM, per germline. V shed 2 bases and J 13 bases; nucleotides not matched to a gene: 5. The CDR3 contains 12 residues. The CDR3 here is CASSLKGQGSTF. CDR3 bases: TGTGCCAGCAGTTTAAAGGGACAGGGTTCCACCTTC.

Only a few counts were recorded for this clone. The CDR3 is CASSLVHRFTNYGYTF. For the CDR3, the DNA is TGTGCCAGCAGCTTAGTCCATCGGTTTACTAACTATGGCTACACCTTC. This chain links TRBV7-2 with TRBJ1-2; D not certain. This CDR3 comprises 16 residues. Trimming removed 1 base at V and 0 bases at J, with 12 bases between. The germline V gene encodes CDR1 SGHTA and CDR2 FQGNSA.

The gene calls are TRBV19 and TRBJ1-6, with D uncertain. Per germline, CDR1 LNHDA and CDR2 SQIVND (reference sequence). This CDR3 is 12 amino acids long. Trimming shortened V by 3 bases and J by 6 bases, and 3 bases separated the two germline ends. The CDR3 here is CASSIRNSPLHF. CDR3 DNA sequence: TGTGCCAGTAGTATTCGTAATTCACCCCTCCACTTT.

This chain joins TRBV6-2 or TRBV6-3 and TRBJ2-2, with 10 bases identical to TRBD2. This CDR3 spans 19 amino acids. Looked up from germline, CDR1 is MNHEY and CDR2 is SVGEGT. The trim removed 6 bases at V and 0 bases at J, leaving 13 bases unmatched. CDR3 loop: CASSFLPLAGGSNTGELFF. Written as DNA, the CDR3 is TGTGCCAGCAGCTTCCTGCCCTTAGCGGGGGGATCGAACACCGGGGAGCTGTTTTTT.

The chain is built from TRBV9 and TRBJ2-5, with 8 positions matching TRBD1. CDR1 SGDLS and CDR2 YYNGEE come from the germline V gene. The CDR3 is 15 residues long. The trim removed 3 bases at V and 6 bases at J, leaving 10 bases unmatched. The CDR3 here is CASSDGTGPRQTQYF. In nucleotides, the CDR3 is TGTGCCAGCAGCGATGGGACAGGCCCCAGGCAGACCCAGTACTTC.

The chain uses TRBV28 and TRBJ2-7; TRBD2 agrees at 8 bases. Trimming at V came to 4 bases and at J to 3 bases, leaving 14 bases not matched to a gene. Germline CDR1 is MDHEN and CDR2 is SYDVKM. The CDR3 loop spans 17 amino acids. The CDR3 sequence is CASSSRRAAGVSYEQYF. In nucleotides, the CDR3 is TGTGCCAGCAGTTCACGGCGGGCAGCGGGAGTAAGCTACGAGCAGTACTTC.

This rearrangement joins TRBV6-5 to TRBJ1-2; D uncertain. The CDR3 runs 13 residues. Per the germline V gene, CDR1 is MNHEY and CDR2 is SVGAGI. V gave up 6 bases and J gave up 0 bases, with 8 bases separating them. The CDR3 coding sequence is TGTGCCAGCAGGTCCACAGCTAACTATGGCTACACCTTC. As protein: CASRSTANYGYTF.

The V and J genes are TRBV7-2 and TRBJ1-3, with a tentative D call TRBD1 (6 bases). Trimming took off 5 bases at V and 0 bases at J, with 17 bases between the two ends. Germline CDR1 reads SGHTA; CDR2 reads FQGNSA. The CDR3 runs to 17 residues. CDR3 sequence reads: CASSPRTASSSGNTIYF. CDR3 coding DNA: TGTGCCAGCAGCCCAAGGACAGCCTCGAGCTCTGGAAACACCATATATTTT.

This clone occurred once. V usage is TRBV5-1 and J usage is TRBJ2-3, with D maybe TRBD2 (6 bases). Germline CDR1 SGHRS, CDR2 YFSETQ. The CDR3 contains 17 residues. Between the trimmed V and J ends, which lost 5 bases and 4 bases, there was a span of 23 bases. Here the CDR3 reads CASSSLAVRGGADTQYF. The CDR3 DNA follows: TGCGCCAGCAGTTCCCTAGCTGTTCGGGGCGGGGCAGATACGCAGTATTTT.

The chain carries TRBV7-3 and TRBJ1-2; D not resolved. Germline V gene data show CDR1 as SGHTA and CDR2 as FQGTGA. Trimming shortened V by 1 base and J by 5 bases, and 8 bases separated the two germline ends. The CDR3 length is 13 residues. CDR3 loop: CASSLKGAYGYTF. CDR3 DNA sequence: TGTGCCAGCAGCTTAAAGGGAGCGTATGGCTACACCTTC.

In nucleotides, the CDR3 is TGTGCCAGCAGTATCAGGGTAAAGGACGAGCAGTACTTC. Residues: CASSIRVKDEQYF. This chain joins TRBV6-2 or TRBV6-3 and TRBJ2-7; tentative D call: TRBD1 (5 bases). Germline CDR1 MNHEY, CDR2 SVGEGT. The V gene lost 5 bases and the J gene lost 5 bases, with 13 bases spanning the gap. The CDR3 is 13 amino acids.

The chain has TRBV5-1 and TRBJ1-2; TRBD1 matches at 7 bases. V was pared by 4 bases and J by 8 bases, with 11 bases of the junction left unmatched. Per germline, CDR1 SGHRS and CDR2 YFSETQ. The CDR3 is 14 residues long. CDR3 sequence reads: CASSDDRVARGYTF. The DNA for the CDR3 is TGCGCCAGCAGCGACGACAGGGTGGCAAGGGGCTACACCTTC.

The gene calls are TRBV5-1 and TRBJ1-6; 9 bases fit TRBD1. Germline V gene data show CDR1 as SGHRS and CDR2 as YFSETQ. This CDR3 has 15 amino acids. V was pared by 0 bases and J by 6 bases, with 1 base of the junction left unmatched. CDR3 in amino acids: CASSLVGQGNSPLHF. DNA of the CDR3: TGCGCCAGCAGCTTGGTGGGACAGGGTAATTCACCCCTCCACTTT.